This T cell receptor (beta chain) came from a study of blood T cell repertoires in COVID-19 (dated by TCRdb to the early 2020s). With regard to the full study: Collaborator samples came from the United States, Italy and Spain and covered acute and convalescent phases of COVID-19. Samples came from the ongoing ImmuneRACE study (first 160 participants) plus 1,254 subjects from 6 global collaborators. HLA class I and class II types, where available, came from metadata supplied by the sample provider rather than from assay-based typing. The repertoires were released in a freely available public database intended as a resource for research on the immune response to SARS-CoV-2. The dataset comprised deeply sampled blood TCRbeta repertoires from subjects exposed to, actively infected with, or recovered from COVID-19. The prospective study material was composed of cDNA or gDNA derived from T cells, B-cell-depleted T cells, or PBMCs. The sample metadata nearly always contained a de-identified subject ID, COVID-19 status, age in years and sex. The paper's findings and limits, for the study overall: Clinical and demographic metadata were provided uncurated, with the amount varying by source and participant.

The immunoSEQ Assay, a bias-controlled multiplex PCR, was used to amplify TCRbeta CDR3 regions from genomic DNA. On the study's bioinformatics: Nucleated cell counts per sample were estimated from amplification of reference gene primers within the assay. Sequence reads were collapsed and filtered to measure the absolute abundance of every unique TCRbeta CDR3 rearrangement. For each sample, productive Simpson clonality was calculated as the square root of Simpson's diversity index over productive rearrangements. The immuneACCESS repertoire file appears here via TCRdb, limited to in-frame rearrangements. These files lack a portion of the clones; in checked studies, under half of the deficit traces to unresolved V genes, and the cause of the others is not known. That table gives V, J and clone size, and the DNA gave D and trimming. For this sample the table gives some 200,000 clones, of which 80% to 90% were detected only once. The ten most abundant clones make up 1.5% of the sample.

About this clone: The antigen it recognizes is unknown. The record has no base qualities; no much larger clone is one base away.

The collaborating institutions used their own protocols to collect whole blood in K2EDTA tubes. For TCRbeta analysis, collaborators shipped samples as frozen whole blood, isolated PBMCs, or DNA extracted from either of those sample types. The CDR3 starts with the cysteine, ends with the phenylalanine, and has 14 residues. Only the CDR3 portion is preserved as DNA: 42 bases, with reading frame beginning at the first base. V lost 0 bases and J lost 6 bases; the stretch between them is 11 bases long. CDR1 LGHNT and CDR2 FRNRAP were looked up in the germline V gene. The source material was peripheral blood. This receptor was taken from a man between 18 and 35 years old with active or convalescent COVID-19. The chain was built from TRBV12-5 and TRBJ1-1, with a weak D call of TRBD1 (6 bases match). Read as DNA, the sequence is TGTGCTAGTGGTTTGGTACAGGGTGGGGCTGAAGCTTTCTTT. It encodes CASGLVQGGAEAFF.